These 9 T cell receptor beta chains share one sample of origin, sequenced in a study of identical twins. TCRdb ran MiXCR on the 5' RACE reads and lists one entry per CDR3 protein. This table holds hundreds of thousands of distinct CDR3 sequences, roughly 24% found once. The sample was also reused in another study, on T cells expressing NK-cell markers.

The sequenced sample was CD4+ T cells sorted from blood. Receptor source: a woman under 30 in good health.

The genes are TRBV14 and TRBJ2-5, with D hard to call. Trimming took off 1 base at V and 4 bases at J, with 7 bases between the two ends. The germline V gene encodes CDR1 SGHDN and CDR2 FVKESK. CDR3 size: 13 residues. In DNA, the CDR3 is TGTGCCAGCAGCCAAGTGATGCGAGAGACCCAGTACTTC. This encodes CASSQVMRETQYF.

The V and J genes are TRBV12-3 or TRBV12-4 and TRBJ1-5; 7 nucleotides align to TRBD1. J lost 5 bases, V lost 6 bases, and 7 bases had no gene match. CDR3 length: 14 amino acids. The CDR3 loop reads CASRLQGMYQPQHF. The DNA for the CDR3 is TGTGCCAGCAGGCTACAGGGGATGTATCAGCCCCAGCATTTT.

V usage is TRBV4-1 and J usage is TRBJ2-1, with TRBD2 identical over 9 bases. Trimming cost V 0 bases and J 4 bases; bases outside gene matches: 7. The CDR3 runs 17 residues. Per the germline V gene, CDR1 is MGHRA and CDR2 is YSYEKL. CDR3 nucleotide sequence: TGCGCCAGCAGCCAAGAAGGTAGCGGGGGCCGTTACAATGAGCAGTTCTTC. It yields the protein CASSQEGSGGRYNEQFF.

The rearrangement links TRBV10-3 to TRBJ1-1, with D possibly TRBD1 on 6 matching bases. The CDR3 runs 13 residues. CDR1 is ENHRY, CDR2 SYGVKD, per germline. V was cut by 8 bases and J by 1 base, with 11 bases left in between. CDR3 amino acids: CAIGQGTNTEAFF. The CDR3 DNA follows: TGTGCCATCGGCCAGGGGACGAACACTGAAGCTTTCTTT.

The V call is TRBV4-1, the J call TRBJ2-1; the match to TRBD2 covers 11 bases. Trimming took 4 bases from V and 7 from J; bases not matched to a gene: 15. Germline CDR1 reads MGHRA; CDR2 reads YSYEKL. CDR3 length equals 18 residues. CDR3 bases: TGCGCCAGCAGCCGCGAGATTAGCGGGAGGGCGTGGGGTAATGAGCAGTTCTTC. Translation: CASSREISGRAWGNEQFF.

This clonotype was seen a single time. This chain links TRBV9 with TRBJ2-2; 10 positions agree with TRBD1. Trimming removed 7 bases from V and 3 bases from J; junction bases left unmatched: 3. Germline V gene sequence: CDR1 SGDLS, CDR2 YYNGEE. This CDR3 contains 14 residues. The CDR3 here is CASEGTGDTGELFF. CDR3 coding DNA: TGTGCCAGCGAAGGGACAGGGGACACCGGGGAGCTGTTTTTT.

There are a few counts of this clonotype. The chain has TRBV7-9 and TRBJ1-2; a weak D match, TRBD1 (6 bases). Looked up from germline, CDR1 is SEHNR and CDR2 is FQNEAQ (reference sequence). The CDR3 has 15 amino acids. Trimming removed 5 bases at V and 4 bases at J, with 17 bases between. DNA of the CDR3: TGTGCCAGCAGCGTAACTCAGGGGCCTTCCTATGGCTACACCTTC. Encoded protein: CASSVTQGPSYGYTF.

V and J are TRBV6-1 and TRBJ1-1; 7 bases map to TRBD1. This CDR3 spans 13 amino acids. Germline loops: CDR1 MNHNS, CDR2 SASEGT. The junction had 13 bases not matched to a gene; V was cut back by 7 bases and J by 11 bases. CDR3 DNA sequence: TGTGCCAGCACCACCCTTGTGACAGGGAGTGCTTTCTTT. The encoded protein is CASTTLVTGSAFF.

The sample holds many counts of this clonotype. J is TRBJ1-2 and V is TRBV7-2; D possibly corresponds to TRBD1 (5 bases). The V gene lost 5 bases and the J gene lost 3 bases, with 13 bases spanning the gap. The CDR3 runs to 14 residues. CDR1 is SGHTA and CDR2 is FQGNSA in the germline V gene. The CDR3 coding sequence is TGTGCCAGCAGCAACCCAGGGTCAGACTATGGCTACACCTTC. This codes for CASSNPGSDYGYTF.